Shown below are 28 T cell receptor beta chains from a single sample sequenced in a study of T cells in localized non-small cell lung cancer. Here immunoSEQ multiplex PCR was the method, and the copy in TCRdb shows in-frame clones only, minus some. The table has 30,000 to 40,000 clones, 86% seen once; the top ten hold under 7%. The specimen was peripheral blood mononuclear cells, collected before any cancer treatment. The receptors come from a male donor aged 60 or over with stage II lung adenocarcinoma.

The rearrangement joins TRBV7-6 to TRBJ2-1; a possible D gene is TRBD1 (6 bases). Germline CDR1 is SGHVS and CDR2 is FNYEAQ. V was cut by 1 base and J by 2 bases, with 15 bases left in between. CDR3 length: 17 residues. The CDR3 DNA reads as TGTGCCAGCAGCTTAGAGGGGACACACTTTACCTACAATGAGCAGTTCTTC. Translation: CASSLEGTHFTYNEQFF. Full variable domain (remainder filled in from reference TRBV7-6 and TRBJ2-1): GAGVSQSPRYKVTKRGQDVALRCDPISGHVSLYWYRQALGQGPEFLTYFNYEAQQDKSGLPNDRFSAERPEGSISTLTIQRTEQRDSAMYRCASSLEGTHFTYNEQFFGPGTRLTVL.

The chain is built from TRBV28 and TRBJ2-1; D gene uncertain. V was shortened by 0 bases and J by 9 bases, with 12 bases between the two germline ends. The V gene's germline CDR1 is MDHEN and CDR2 SYDVKM. This CDR3 comprises 14 residues. Here the CDR3 reads CASSLWGYGGEQFF. CDR3 nucleotide sequence: TGTGCCAGCAGTTTATGGGGATATGGCGGTGAGCAGTTCTTC.

On this clone: This sample includes further DNA sequences coding for the same CDR3. The gene calls are TRBV7-9 and TRBJ2-3; 8 nucleotides agree with TRBD2. The CDR3 extends over 15 amino acids. CDR1 and CDR2 from the germline V gene are SEHNR and FQNEAQ (reference sequence). V shed 1 base, J shed 4 bases, and the junction held 4 bases outside the gene matches. For the CDR3, the DNA is TGTGCCAGCAGCTTAGGGACGGGAGGGCCAGATACGCAGTATTTT. Encoded protein: CASSLGTGGPDTQYF.

CDR3 sequence (DNA): TGTGCCAGCGCCAAGAACTACGAGCAGTACTTC. Amino acid sequence: CASAKNYEQYF. The chain has TRBV7-9 and TRBJ2-7; no definite D call. The V gene's germline CDR1 is SEHNR and CDR2 FQNEAQ (reference sequence). This CDR3 is built from 11 residues. Trimming cost V 8 bases and J 3 bases, with 8 bases left between them.

The V gene is TRBV28, the J gene TRBJ1-1; no definite D call. V was cut by 7 bases and J by 3 bases, with 15 bases left in between. The germline V gene encodes CDR1 MDHEN and CDR2 SYDVKM. The CDR3 totals 14 residues. Here the CDR3 DNA reads TGTGCCAGCAACCCCACGGGAGTCGACACTGAAGCTTTCTTT. This codes for CASNPTGVDTEAFF.

This sequence joins TRBV6-4 and TRBJ2-1; 7 nucleotides align to TRBD2. The CDR3 has 14 amino acids. Looked up from germline, CDR1 is MRHNA and CDR2 is SNTAGT. The V segment lost 4 bases and the J segment 8 bases; nucleotides outside the gene matches: 8. CDR3 DNA sequence: TGTGCCAGCAGTGCCTTCTATGGGAGGGATGAGCAGTTCTTC. It is translated as CASSAFYGRDEQFF.

The rearrangement uses TRBV28 and TRBJ1-1; D ambiguous. V dropped 3 bases and J dropped 1 base, with 9 bases sitting between them. Germline V gene data show CDR1 as MDHEN and CDR2 as SYDVKM. CDR3 length equals 14 residues. The CDR3 DNA reads TGTGCCAGCAGTTTGTTGGTACCGAACACTGAAGCTTTCTTT. This translates into CASSLLVPNTEAFF.

V gene TRBV2 combines with J gene TRBJ1-2; the match to TRBD1 covers 8 bases. Germline V gene sequence: CDR1 SNHLY, CDR2 FYNNEI. The CDR3 contains 15 residues. J was trimmed by 4 bases and V by 5 bases; bases with no gene match: 9. The CDR3 bases are TGTGCCAGCAGTTACCCAAGGACAGGGCGCTATGGCTACACCTTC. Encoded protein: CASSYPRTGRYGYTF.

In nucleotides, the CDR3 is TGTGCCAGCAGCCAAGAACGGACAGGGCAGTACGAGCAGTACTTC. Translated: CASSQERTGQYEQYF. This chain uses TRBV7-9 with TRBJ2-7, with TRBD1 identical over 8 bases. The germline CDR1 and CDR2 sequences are SEHNR and FQNEAQ (reference sequence). The CDR3 spans 15 residues. The V segment lost 5 bases and the J segment 4 bases; nucleotides outside the gene matches: 10.

The V call is TRBV5-1, the J call TRBJ2-1; no reliable D call. This CDR3 has 13 residues. Germline V gives CDR1 SGHRS, CDR2 YFSETQ. V lost 0 bases and J 6 bases, leaving 7 bases between the germline ends. CDR3 in amino acids: CASSLGGPNEQFF. CDR3 coding DNA: TGCGCCAGCAGCTTGGGGGGTCCCAATGAGCAGTTCTTC.

This clone was observed a handful of times. The chain employs TRBV18 and TRBJ1-2, with D possibly TRBD1 on 6 matching bases. The CDR3 totals 13 residues. V was cut by 6 bases and J by 4 bases, with 12 bases left in between. The germline V gene has CDR1 KGHSH and CDR2 LQKENI. CDR3 DNA sequence: TGTGCCAGCTCCCCAGGGGACGCCTATGGCTACACCTTC. It yields the protein CASSPGDAYGYTF.

The gene calls are TRBV19 and TRBJ1-1; no clear D. Germline CDR1 reads LNHDA; CDR2 reads SQIVND (reference sequence). V shed 4 bases and J shed 5 bases, with 20 bases lying between them. The CDR3 contains 16 residues. CDR3 in amino acids: CASSNPQGRIGTEAFF. CDR3 DNA: TGTGCCAGTAGTAATCCTCAAGGGAGGATAGGAACTGAAGCTTTCTTT.

The chain uses TRBV7-2 and TRBJ1-2; D uncertain. This CDR3 has 12 amino acids. With 6 bases removed from V and 0 bases from J, the gap between germline ends came to 5 bases. Looked up from germline, CDR1 is SGHTA and CDR2 is FQGNSA. The CDR3 reads CASRYANYGYTF. Written as DNA, the CDR3 is TGTGCCAGCAGATATGCTAACTATGGCTACACCTTC. The full variable domain, its missing parts supplied by reference TRBV7-2 and TRBJ1-2, is GAGVSQSPSNKVTEKGKDVELRCDPISGHTALYWYRQSLGQGLEFLIYFQGNSAPDKSGLPSDRFSAERTGGSVSTLTIQRTQQEDSAVYLCASRYANYGYTFGSGTRLTVV.

This chain links TRBV15 with TRBJ2-1; D is undetermined. Trimming shortened V by 5 bases and J by 8 bases, and 13 bases separated the two germline ends. Germline-derived CDR1 and CDR2 are LNHNV and YYDKDF (reference sequence). The CDR3 runs to 13 residues. The CDR3 is CATSVTPEDEQFF. The CDR3 region has the DNA TGTGCCACCAGCGTGACCCCCGAGGATGAGCAGTTCTTC.

This chain uses TRBV5-1 with TRBJ1-3; no definite D call. The ends were cut back, 5 bases at V and 0 bases at J, with 9 bases in the middle. Per germline, CDR1 SGHRS and CDR2 YFSETQ. The CDR3 contains 14 residues. CDR3 loop: CASSSDPSGNTIYF. The CDR3 DNA sequence: TGCGCCAGCAGTTCGGACCCCTCTGGAAACACCATATATTTT.

The chain combines TRBV6-4 with TRBJ2-2; 8 bases agree with TRBD1. In germline, CDR1 is MRHNA, CDR2 SNTAGT. The CDR3 spans 14 residues. V shed 5 bases, J shed 6 bases, and the junction held 5 bases outside the gene matches. The CDR3 region has the DNA TGTGCCAGCAGTTCTGCACAGGGGGCCGGGGAGCTGTTTTTT. Protein product: CASSSAQGAGELFF.

This chain joins TRBV6-1 and TRBJ1-4; D ambiguous. The CDR3 runs 13 residues. With 6 bases removed from V and 8 bases from J, the gap between germline ends came to 13 bases. Germline CDR1 and CDR2: MNHNS and SASEGT. CDR3 sequence reads: CASSDGDREKLFF. CDR3 nucleotides: TGTGCCAGCAGCGACGGGGATCGGGAAAAACTGTTTTTT.

V is TRBV4-3 and J is TRBJ2-6; TRBD2 might be the D (5 bases). Trimming pared 1 base from V and 6 bases from J, leaving 10 bases between. This CDR3 has 15 amino acids. The germline CDR1 and CDR2 sequences are LGHNA and YSLEER. CDR3 protein: CASSQAAAEANVLTF. CDR3 nucleotides: TGCGCCAGCAGCCAAGCGGCAGCGGAGGCCAACGTCCTGACTTTC.

V and J are TRBV5-5 and TRBJ1-2; D perhaps matches TRBD1 (6 bases). Per germline, CDR1 SGHKS and CDR2 YYEKEE (reference sequence). The CDR3 extends over 17 amino acids. V lost 0 bases, J lost 4 bases, and 19 bases lay in between. CDR3 DNA sequence: TGTGCCAGCAGCTTGGCTGGGGGCGCCCAACCCCTCTATGGCTACACCTTC. As protein: CASSLAGGAQPLYGYTF.

The chain uses TRBV19 and TRBJ2-2; 14 bases align to TRBD2. Per the germline V gene, CDR1 is LNHDA and CDR2 is SQIVND (reference sequence). V shed 5 bases, J shed 6 bases, and the junction held 8 bases outside the gene matches. This CDR3 comprises 17 residues. The CDR3 loop reads CASSLGLAGVVSGELFF. For the CDR3, the DNA is TGTGCCAGTAGTTTGGGACTAGCGGGAGTGGTGTCCGGGGAGCTGTTTTTT.

The rearrangement joins TRBV18 to TRBJ2-1; 14 bases are a match to TRBD2. Germline V gives CDR1 KGHSH, CDR2 LQKENI. This CDR3 has 14 amino acids. V lost 6 bases to trimming and J lost 6 bases; unmatched junction nucleotides: 1. The CDR3 nucleotides read TGTGCCAGCTCTGGACTAGCGGGAGGCAATGAGCAGTTCTTC. Amino acid sequence: CASSGLAGGNEQFF.

V gene TRBV4-3 combines with J gene TRBJ1-1; D ambiguous. This CDR3 comprises 14 residues. V dropped 1 base and J dropped 1 base, with 7 bases sitting between them. The germline V gene encodes CDR1 LGHNA and CDR2 YSLEER. The CDR3 reads CASSQVRGNTEAFF. The CDR3 DNA sequence: TGCGCCAGCAGCCAAGTCCGGGGGAACACTGAAGCTTTCTTT.

The chain employs TRBV11-3 and TRBJ2-1; TRBD1 matches 11 bases. The germline V gene encodes CDR1 SGHNT and CDR2 YENEEA. The J segment lost 9 bases and the V segment lost 0 bases, leaving 1 base of the junction unmatched. The CDR3 consists of 14 residues. Here the CDR3 reads CASSLEGTGGEQFF. The CDR3 DNA reads as TGTGCCAGCAGCTTAGAGGGGACAGGGGGTGAGCAGTTCTTC.

The gene calls are TRBV9 and TRBJ1-1; D is ambiguous. This CDR3 has 15 residues. CDR1 is SGDLS, CDR2 YYNGEE, per germline. V dropped 0 bases and J dropped 0 bases, with 9 bases sitting between them. This chain's CDR3 is CASSVAAEMNTEAFF. CDR3 bases: TGTGCCAGCAGCGTAGCGGCGGAAATGAACACTGAAGCTTTCTTT.

This sequence joins TRBV2 and TRBJ1-5; D is ambiguous. Per the germline V gene, CDR1 is SNHLY and CDR2 is FYNNEI. The ends were cut back, 8 bases at V and 4 bases at J, with 18 bases in the middle. This CDR3 comprises 15 residues. CDR3 sequence (DNA): TGTGCCAGCCTAAGAGACCCTGGGTTAAATCAGCCCCAGCATTTT. It translates to CASLRDPGLNQPQHF.

The chain joins TRBV18 to TRBJ2-5, with 8 bases fitting TRBD2. Looked up from germline, CDR1 is KGHSH and CDR2 is LQKENI. The J segment lost 4 bases and the V segment lost 4 bases, leaving 5 bases of the junction unmatched. This CDR3 spans 14 amino acids. CDR3 sequence: CASSQSLAGETQYF. The CDR3, as DNA: TGTGCCAGCTCACAGAGCCTAGCGGGAGAGACCCAGTACTTC.

The J gene is TRBJ1-3, the V gene TRBV19; D gene unclear. The V gene lost 5 bases and the J gene lost 0 bases, with 11 bases spanning the gap. The CDR3 consists of 15 residues. Germline V gene sequence: CDR1 LNHDA, CDR2 SQIVND (reference sequence). The CDR3 nucleotides are TGTGCCAGTAGTTTACGGCCCATCTCTGGAAACACCATATATTTT. It codes for CASSLRPISGNTIYF.

This clone was counted only a few times. This chain connects TRBV19 to TRBJ1-2; the D is unclear. CDR1 LNHDA and CDR2 SQIVND come from the germline V gene (reference sequence). The CDR3 extends over 12 amino acids. The germline V and J ends were trimmed by 5 bases and 7 bases, with 11 bases remaining between them. The CDR3 sequence is CASSPQEPGYTF. The CDR3 DNA reads TGTGCCAGTAGTCCTCAGGAACCTGGCTACACCTTC.